This T cell receptor (beta chain) was sequenced for a study of T cell repertoires in cytomegalovirus infection. V shed 6 bases, J shed 6 bases, and the junction held 9 bases outside the gene matches. This CDR3 comprises 15 residues. Germline CDR1 is ENHRY and CDR2 is SYGVKD. TCRdb fed the reads into MiXCR, producing one record per CDR3 protein. This sample has over 250,000 distinct CDR3 sequences, with less than 25% found just once. As to this clonotype: Its antigen remains unknown.

The chain employs TRBV10-3 and TRBJ2-2; 8 positions agree with TRBD2. This specimen consisted of cultured PBMCs, obtained from culture after CMV antigen stimulation. This TCR derives from a human donor in good health (CMV status not recorded). Some clones in this sample may be carry-over from other donors' samples. This chain's CDR3 is CAIRGPAGDSGELFF. DNA of the CDR3: TGTGCCATCAGAGGCCCAGCGGGAGATTCCGGGGAGCTGTTTTTT.